This T cell receptor (beta chain) is from a study of shared clonotypes between healthy human individuals (dated by TCRdb to 2018 to 2021). Context from the whole study: The cohort comprised a couple of women and three men aged 18 to 49 years. Blood TCR repertoires of 5 or 6 healthy adults were deeply sequenced to estimate repertoire size and the extent of clonotype sharing between individuals. Libraries were prepared and TCR repertoires were sequenced by different laboratories using diverse techniques, in order to increase sequencing depth and limit assay-specific biases. Between about 0.85 and 9.5 billion PBMCs per donor were obtained by leukapheresis.

Using the deep immunoSEQ assay, multiplex PCR amplified TCR CDR3 regions from genomic DNA. Extracted genomic DNA from each cell subset was distributed evenly across all wells of several immunoSEQ 96-well plates, and each plate was treated as a replicate. For unsorted PBMC, approximately 0.3 ug genomic DNA, equal to about 30,000 T cell genomes, was loaded into each replicate PCR. Genomic DNA from unsorted PBMC was sequenced over ten immunoSEQ deep assay plates. Purified libraries were measured with a Qubit 3.0 fluorometer, size-checked on a Bioanalyzer 2100, and measured again with the KAPA Library Quantification kit. Every immunoSEQ 96-well plate was sequenced on a separate single-read 150-cycle Illumina NextSeq 550 flow cell. Processing in the source paper ran as follows. Because only junctional sequences without quality scores were contained in the immunoSEQ output, filtering matching that applied to full-length reads could not be performed. Sequences were annotated with PyIR, a Python wrapper for IgBLAST v1.9, using IMGT germline references to assign V/J genes and CDR3. Any read was removed if the V/J assignment was weak (E-value above 1e-6), the CDR3 was missing, or the read contained stop codons, out-of-frame junctions, or ambiguous translated residues. V3J clonotypes were defined as sequences sharing an identical inferred V gene, J gene, and CDR3 amino acid sequence. To compute the percentage overlap between repertoires, the number of shared unique clonotypes was divided by the size of the smaller repertoire. Richness of each repertoire was evaluated using RTK rarefaction, the Chao1 estimator, and Recon v2.1 estimates of unobserved clonotypes. In its TCRdb copy, this immuneACCESS table keeps in-frame sequences only and misses some clones. Where compared with another copy, unresolved V genes explain less than half of these, and the others have no known cause. The D gene and trimming were derived from the DNA, and the V and J assignments and clone size from that table. The sample table lists about 470,000 clones, 79% of them with a count of one. Over 10% of the sample comes from the top ten.

As concerns this clone: The antigen it recognizes is unknown. Base qualities are not at hand, and no much larger clone is one base apart.

Donors were healthy HIV-negative adults with no recently reported acute infections or vaccinations. Every donor was a Caucasian adult residing in Nashville, Tennessee, USA. For unsorted samples, about 85 million PBMCs were counted and genomic DNA was extracted with the QIAamp DNA Blood Mini kit. Blood was collected by leukapheresis, and PBMCs were isolated by Ficoll-Histopaque density gradient centrifugation and then cryopreserved in liquid nitrogen vapor phase. CDR1 is given as LNHNV and CDR2 as YYDKDF, both from the germline V gene (reference sequence). The CDR3 has 15 amino acids, counting the end cysteine and phenylalanine. Kept here is only the CDR3 DNA, which spans 45 bases and is read in frame from base 1. V lost 1 base and J lost 4 bases, and the count of bases not matched to a germline gene is 5. The paper's findings and limits, for the study overall: Pairwise subsampling indicated that sequencing depth was expected to affect the degree of clonotype sharing among donors. Because the study included a small number of donors, the genetic and exposure-history diversity represented was limited. Sampling was restricted to blood, and TCR repertoires in tissues likely differ from the TCR repertoires found in blood.

The sequence was obtained from a woman between 40 and 55 years old in good health. Some clones in this sample may be carry-over from other donors' samples. The chain joins TRBV15 to TRBJ2-3, and 7 junctional nucleotides match TRBD1. Material: PBMCs. The DNA reads TGTGCCACCAGCAGAGCACCCCAGGGGGCAGATACGCAGTATTTT. Translated, this is CATSRAPQGADTQYF.